This TCR beta chain appears in the sequencing data of a study of OX40 agonist ivuxolimab in advanced cancers. Study-wide context: The costimulatory receptor OX40 (CD134) was targeted by ivuxolimab, a fully human IgG2 agonistic monoclonal antibody. Of the approximately 50 dose-escalation patients, hepatocellular carcinoma was present in approximately 20, melanoma in roughly 15, renal cell carcinoma in 9 and head and neck cancer in 9. The paper reports the monotherapy dose-escalation portion (N ≈ 50 patients) of the phase I ivuxolimab trial. Intravenous ivuxolimab was administered to patients every 2 weeks at six dose levels: 0.01, 0.1, 0.3, 1.5, 3 and 10 mg/kg. Peripheral TCRbeta sequencing aimed to test whether ivuxolimab altered TCR sequence diversity and caused clonal T-cell expansion. Patients were allowed to have had prior anti-PD-1, anti-PD-L1 or anti-CTLA-4 therapy, and around 40% of the dose-escalation patients had previously received checkpoint inhibitors. The dose-escalation cohort was almost 85% male with a mean age of about 54 years, ranging from about 23 to 85. Partial responses occurred in three dose-escalation patients, of whom one had hepatocellular carcinoma and two had cutaneous melanoma. What the study reported, not specific to this receptor: Clonal expansion of both CD4+ and CD8+ blood T cells was observed from baseline to week 6 at doses 0.1 to 3.0 mg/kg. Low levels of normalized T-cell clonal expansion were also seen in some patients who did not respond. Partial responders in the 0.1-3.0 mg/kg groups had among the lowest normalized peripheral clonal expansion, especially among CD8+ T cells. On average, CD8+ T cells showed more expanded clones than CD4+ T cells after ivuxolimab. The antigen specificity of the peripheral T cells that underwent clonal expansion was not determined.

Patients with autoimmune disease history or receiving systemic immunosuppression were excluded from the trial. Peripheral blood for TCR sequencing was collected from all dose cohorts at baseline, on cycle 4 day 1, and on cycle 7 day 1. Samples came from an open-label, multicenter, first-in-human phase I dose-escalation trial of ivuxolimab. Adults with locally advanced or metastatic head and neck squamous cell, hepatocellular, melanoma or renal cell carcinoma were enrolled in the trial. Before TCR sequencing, CD4+ T cells and CD8+ T cells from peripheral blood were sorted into separate populations. Via the germline V gene, CDR1 is SGHDN and CDR2 FVKESK. Trimming removed 7 bases from V and 5 bases from J, leaving 17 bases between the germline ends. The CDR3 measures 15 amino acids from cysteine to phenylalanine. Solely the CDR3 DNA is kept, with 45 bases framed from the first base. This clone appeared a single time. The antigen this receptor binds is unknown. It has no much larger one-base neighbor in the sample; base qualities were not kept.

Genomic DNA was isolated from the sorted cells so that the TCRbeta CDR3 region could be sequenced. TCRbeta CDR3 regions were sequenced using the immunoSEQ Assay. TCRdb limited this immuneACCESS table to in-frame rearrangements with V and J called. A share of clones is missing; checked studies link under half to unresolved V genes, and the rest is unexplained. The table for this sample lists over 35,000 clones; roughly nine tenths of them were counted only once. In total, the top ten clones hold about 10% of the sample. The rearranged segments are TRBV14 and TRBJ2-2; tentative D gene TRBD1, with 6 bases matching. Sequenced here: CD4+ or CD8+ T cells sorted from blood, sampled in a trial of the OX40 agonist ivuxolimab. The clonotype originates from an adult with an advanced solid tumor such as melanoma, head and neck, liver or kidney cancer. Read as DNA, the sequence is TGTGCCAGCACTGAACAACCAGACAGGACCGGGGAGCTGTTTTTT. Translated, this gives CASTEQPDRTGELFF.